This paragraph covers one TCR beta chain sequence. Its antigen is unknown. This sample was included in a study of T-cell memory formation after mild COVID-19. About the research overall: The study found TCR clusters largely donor specific. Whole-study findings and limits: A second wave expanding day 15 to 37 was CD4+-biased; contracting clones were balanced.

Trimming removed 0 bases from V and 5 bases from J, with 10 bases in between. CDR1 and CDR2 (germline): SEHNR, FQNEAQ (reference sequence). The CDR3 runs 14 residues. Libraries for TCRalpha and TCRbeta carried sample barcodes and unique molecular identifiers via 5'RACE. Each CDR3 protein gets one entry after TCRdb re-called the 5' RACE reads with MiXCR. The data contain 250,000 to 350,000 distinct CDR3 sequences, about 16% of them singletons. This sequence joins TRBV7-9 and TRBJ1-2; D is unclear. The sequenced sample consisted of PBMCs or a T cell subset sorted from them (not recorded which). This sequence was found in a man aged 18-30 years who had mild COVID-19 (a few samples of this study predate the infection). Cell type and time point are not known. CDR3: CASSLASTGYGYTF. The CDR3 coding sequence is TGTGCCAGCAGCTTAGCAAGCACGGGATATGGCTACACCTTC.